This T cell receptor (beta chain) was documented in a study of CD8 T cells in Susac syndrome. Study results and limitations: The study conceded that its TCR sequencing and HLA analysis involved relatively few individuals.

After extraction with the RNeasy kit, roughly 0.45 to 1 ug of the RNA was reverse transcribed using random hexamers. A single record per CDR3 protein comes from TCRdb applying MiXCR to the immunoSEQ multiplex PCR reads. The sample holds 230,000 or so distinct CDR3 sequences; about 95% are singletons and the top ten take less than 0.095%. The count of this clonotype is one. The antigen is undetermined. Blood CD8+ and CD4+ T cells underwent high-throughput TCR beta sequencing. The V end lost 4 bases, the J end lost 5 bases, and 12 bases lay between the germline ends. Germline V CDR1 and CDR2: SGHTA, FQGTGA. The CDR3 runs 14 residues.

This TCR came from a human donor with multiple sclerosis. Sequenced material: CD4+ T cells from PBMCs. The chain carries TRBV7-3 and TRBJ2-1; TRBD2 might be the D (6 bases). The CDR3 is CASSSGTAHNEQFF. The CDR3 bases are TGTGCCAGCAGCTCCGGGACTGCCCACAATGAGCAGTTCTTC.